This TCR beta chain was documented in a study of T cell repertoires in cytomegalovirus infection. Study findings and constraints: Identification of carriers of CMV plus the relevant HLA was performed using cumulative public TCR beta family frequency. The ex vivo response was dominated by HLA-C-restricted CMV-specific TCR beta clonotypes.

Concerning this clonotype: Its antigen is undetermined.

The CDR3 sequence is 16 residues long. The V end was cut by 4 bases, the J end by 0 bases, with 15 bases between. Germline loops: CDR1 SEHNR, CDR2 FQNEAQ (reference sequence). TCRdb passed the reads through MiXCR, listing each CDR3 protein once. This sample has about 490,000 distinct CDR3 sequences, with 16% found just once. The TCR originated in a human donor in good health (CMV status not recorded). Some clones in this sample may be carry-over from other donors' samples. Sequenced material: CD8+ T cells from PBMCs. This chain joins TRBV7-9 and TRBJ1-2; D gene ambiguous. CDR3 loop: CASSSLAAASNYGYTF. The CDR3 DNA is TGTGCCAGCAGCTCTCTGGCGGCAGCATCTAACTATGGCTACACCTTC.